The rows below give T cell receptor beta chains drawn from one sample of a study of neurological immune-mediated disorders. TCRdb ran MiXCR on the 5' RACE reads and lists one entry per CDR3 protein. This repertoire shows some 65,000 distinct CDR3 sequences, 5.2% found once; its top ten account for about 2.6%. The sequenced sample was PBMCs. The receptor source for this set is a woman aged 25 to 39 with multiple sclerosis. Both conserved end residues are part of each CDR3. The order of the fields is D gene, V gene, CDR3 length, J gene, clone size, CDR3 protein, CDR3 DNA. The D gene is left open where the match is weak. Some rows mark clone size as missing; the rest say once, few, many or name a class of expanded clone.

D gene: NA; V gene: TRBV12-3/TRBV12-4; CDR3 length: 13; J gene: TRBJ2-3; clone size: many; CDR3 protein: CASSLGQGRTQYF; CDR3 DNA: TGTGCCAGCAGTTTAGGCCAGGGGCGGACGCAGTATTTT
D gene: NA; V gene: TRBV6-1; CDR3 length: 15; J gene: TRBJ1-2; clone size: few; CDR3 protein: CASSEALRGTYGYTF; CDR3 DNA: TGTGCCAGCAGTGAAGCGCTTCGAGGGACTTATGGCTACACCTTC
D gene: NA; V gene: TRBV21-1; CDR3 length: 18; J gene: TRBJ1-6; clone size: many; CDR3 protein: CASSKTTVSPSYNSPLHF; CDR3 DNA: TGTGCCAGCAGCAAAACGACAGTTAGCCCGAGCTATAATTCACCCCTCCACTTT
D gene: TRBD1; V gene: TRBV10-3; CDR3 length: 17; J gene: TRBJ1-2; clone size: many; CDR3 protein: CAISSKGTGKINYGYTF; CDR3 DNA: TGTGCCATCAGTTCTAAGGGGACAGGAAAAATTAACTATGGCTACACCTTC
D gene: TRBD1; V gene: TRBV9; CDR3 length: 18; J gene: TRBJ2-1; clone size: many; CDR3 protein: CASSVVAGGTGGYNEQFF; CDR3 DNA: TGTGCCAGCAGCGTAGTTGCCGGAGGGACAGGGGGATACAATGAGCAGTTCTTC
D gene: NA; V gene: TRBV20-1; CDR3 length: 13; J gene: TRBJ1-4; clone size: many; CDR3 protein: CSARDGTNEKLFF; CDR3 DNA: TGCAGTGCTAGGGACGGGACTAATGAAAAACTGTTTTTT
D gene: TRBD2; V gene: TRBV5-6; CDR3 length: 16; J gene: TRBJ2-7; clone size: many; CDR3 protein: CASSLGLAGGLYEQYF; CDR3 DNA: TGTGCCAGCAGCTTGGGACTAGCGGGGGGCCTGTACGAGCAGTACTTC
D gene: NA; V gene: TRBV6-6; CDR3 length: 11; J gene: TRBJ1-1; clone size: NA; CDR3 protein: CASTYGVRTFF; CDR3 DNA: TGTGCCAGCACCTACGGGGTTCGTACTTTCTTT
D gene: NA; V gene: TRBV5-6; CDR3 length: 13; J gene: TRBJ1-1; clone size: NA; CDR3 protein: CASTLPKDSEAFF; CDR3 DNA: TGTGCCAGCACCCTCCCGAAGGACAGCGAAGCTTTCTTT
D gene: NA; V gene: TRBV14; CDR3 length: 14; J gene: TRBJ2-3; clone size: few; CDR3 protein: CASSQDRGGSTQYF; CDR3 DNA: TGTGCCAGCAGCCAAGATCGGGGCGGGTCAACGCAGTATTTT
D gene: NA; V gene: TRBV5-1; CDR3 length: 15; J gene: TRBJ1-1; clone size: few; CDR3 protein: CASSLTVGRNTEAFF; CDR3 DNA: TGCGCCAGCAGCTTGACCGTGGGCAGGAACACTGAAGCTTTCTTT
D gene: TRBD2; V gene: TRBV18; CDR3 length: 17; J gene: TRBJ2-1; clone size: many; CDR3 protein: CASSPLAGAFSYNEQFF; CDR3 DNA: TGTGCCAGCTCACCGCTAGCGGGCGCCTTCTCCTACAATGAGCAGTTCTTC
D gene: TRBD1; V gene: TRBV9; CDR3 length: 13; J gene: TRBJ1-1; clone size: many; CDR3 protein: CASSATGGTEAFF; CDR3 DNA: TGTGCCAGCAGCGCCACAGGGGGGACTGAAGCTTTCTTT
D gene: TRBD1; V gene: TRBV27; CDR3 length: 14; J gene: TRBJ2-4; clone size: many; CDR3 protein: CASIPRDSPNIQYF; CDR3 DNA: TGTGCCAGCATCCCACGGGACAGCCCAAACATTCAGTACTTC
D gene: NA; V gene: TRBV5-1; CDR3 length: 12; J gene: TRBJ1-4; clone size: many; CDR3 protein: CASSGGNEKLFF; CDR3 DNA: TGCGCCAGCAGCGGGGGTAATGAAAAACTGTTTTTT
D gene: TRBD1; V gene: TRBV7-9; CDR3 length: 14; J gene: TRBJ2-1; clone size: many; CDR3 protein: CASSSPSRGYEQFF; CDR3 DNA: TGTGCCAGCAGCTCACCGTCCAGGGGGTATGAGCAGTTCTTC
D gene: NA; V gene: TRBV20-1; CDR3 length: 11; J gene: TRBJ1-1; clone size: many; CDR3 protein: CSGYMQTRAFF; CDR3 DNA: TGCAGTGGTTATATGCAAACGAGGGCTTTCTTT
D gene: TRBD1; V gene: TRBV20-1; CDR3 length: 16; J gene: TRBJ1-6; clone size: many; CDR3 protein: CSARDAGQGNNSPLNF; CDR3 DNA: TGCAGTGCTAGAGACGCGGGACAGGGTAACAATTCACCCCTCAACTTT
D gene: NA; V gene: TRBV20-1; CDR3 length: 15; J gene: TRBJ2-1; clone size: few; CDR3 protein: CSAVADSSSYNEQFF; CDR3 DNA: TGCAGTGCGGTAGCAGATTCGAGCTCCTACAATGAGCAGTTCTTC
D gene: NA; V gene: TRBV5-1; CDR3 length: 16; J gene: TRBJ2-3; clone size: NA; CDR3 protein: CASSPAGGGYPDTQYF; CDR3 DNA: TGCGCCAGCAGCCCAGCGGGCGGAGGGTACCCAGATACGCAGTATTTT
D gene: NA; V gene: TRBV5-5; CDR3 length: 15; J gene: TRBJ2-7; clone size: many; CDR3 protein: CASSPETLPYYEQYF; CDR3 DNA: TGTGCCAGCAGCCCCGAGACTCTACCCTACTACGAGCAGTACTTC
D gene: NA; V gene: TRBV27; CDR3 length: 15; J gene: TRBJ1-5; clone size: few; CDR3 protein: CASSFESGPNQPQNF; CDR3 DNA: TGTGCCAGCAGTTTTGAGTCAGGGCCTAATCAGCCCCAGAATTTT
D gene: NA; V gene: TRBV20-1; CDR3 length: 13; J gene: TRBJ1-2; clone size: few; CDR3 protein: CSARQSEGYGYTF; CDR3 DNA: TGCAGTGCTAGGCAGTCGGAGGGCTATGGCTACACCTTC
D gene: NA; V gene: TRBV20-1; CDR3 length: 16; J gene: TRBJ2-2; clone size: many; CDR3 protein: CSAHSPGRQNTGELFF; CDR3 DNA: TGCAGTGCCCACTCCCCGGGGAGACAGAACACCGGGGAGCTGTTTTTT
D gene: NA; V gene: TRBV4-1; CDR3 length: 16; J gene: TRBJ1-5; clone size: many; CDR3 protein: CASSQERETSNQPQNF; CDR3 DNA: TGCGCCAGCAGCCAAGAGAGGGAGACGAGCAATCAGCCCCAGAATTTT
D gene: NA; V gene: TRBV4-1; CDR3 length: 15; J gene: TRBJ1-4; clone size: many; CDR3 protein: CASSQGPIRNEKLFF; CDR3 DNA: TGCGCCAGCAGCCAAGGGCCGATTCGCAATGAAAAACTGTTTTTT
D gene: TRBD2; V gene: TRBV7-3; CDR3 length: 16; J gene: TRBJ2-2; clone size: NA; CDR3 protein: CASSPSGTSGTGELFF; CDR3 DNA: TGTGCCAGCAGCCCCTCGGGGACTAGCGGGACCGGGGAGCTGTTTTTT
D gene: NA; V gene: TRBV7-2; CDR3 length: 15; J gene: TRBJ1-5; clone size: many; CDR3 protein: CASSLMVSNNQPQNF; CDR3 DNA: TGTGCCAGCAGCTTAATGGTCAGCAACAATCAGCCCCAGAATTTT
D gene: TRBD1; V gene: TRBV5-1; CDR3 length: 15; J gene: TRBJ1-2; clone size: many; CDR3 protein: CASSLSGQGVNGYTF; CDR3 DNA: TGCGCCAGCAGCTTATCAGGACAGGGGGTTAATGGCTACACCTTC
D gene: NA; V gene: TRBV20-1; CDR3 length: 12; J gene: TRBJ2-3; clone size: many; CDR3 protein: CSAPDLGDTQYF; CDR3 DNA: TGCAGTGCACCTGACCTGGGAGATACGCAGTATTTT
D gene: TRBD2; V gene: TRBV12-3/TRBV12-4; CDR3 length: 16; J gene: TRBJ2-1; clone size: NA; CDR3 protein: CASSFPLAGVIHEQFF; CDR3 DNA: TGTGCCAGCAGTTTTCCTCTAGCGGGGGTCATCCATGAGCAGTTCTTC
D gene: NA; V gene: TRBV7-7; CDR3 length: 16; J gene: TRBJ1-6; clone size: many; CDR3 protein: CASSPWMSSYNSPLHF; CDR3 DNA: TGTGCTAGCAGCCCCTGGATGAGCTCCTATAATTCACCCCTCCACTTT
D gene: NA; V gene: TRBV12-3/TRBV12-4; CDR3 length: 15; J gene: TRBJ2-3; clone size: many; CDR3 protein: CASSLVGGPTDTQYF; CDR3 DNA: TGTGCCAGCAGTTTAGTCGGGGGGCCCACAGATACGCAGTATTTT
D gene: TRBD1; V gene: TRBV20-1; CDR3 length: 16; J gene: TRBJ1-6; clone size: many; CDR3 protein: CSARDPSQGHNSPLHF; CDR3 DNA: TGCAGTGCTAGAGATCCGTCACAGGGGCATAATTCACCCCTCCACTTT
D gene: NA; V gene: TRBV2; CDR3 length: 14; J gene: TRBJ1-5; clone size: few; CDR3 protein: CASSPRRQNQPQNF; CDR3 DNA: TGTGCCAGCAGCCCCCGCAGGCAGAATCAGCCCCAGAATTTT
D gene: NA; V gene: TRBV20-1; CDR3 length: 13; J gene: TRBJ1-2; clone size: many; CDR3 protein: CSARVNGGGGYTF; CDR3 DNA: TGCAGTGCTAGAGTTAACGGCGGGGGAGGCTACACCTTC
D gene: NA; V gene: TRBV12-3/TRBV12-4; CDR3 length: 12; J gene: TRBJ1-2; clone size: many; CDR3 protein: CASSPDHYGYTF; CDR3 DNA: TGTGCCAGCAGTCCGGACCACTATGGCTACACCTTC